The 26 T cell receptor beta chains reported below all come from one sample, sequenced in a study of blood T cell repertoires in COVID-19 (TCRdb year 2020). Library prep was done by the immunoSEQ multiplex PCR assay. Held by TCRdb, this immuneACCESS table contains in-frame sequences only and omits some clones. Under half of the omission traces to an unresolved V gene where checked; the cause of the rest is unknown. The sample table holds under 60,000 clones, of which roughly 87% were seen once. 10% of the sample is in the top ten clones. Sequencing was done on a sample of peripheral blood. The source of these receptors is a human donor with acute or convalescent COVID-19. The donor label of this sample is uncertain.

The chain carries TRBV13 and TRBJ1-1; 12 nucleotides match TRBD1. Germline V lookup: CDR1 PRHDT, CDR2 FYEKMQ (reference sequence). The CDR3 runs 14 residues. Germline trimming cut 4 bases from V and 11 bases from J; bases unmatched to any gene: 8. This CDR3 is CASSSPGQGAWAFF. In DNA, the CDR3 is TGTGCCAGCAGCTCACCGGGACAGGGGGCTTGGGCTTTCTTT.

In this sample, this clone turned up a few times. The chain has TRBV29-1 and TRBJ2-7, with 9 positions matching TRBD1. CDR1 is SQVTM, CDR2 ANQGSEA, per germline. There are 15 residues in the CDR3. V lost 6 bases to trimming and J lost 6 bases; unmatched junction nucleotides: 15. The CDR3 sequence is CSVVTSGTGYREQYF. The CDR3 region has the DNA TGCAGCGTCGTGACCTCCGGGACAGGGTATCGCGAGCAGTACTTC.

V usage is TRBV28 and J usage is TRBJ2-3; maybe TRBD2 (6 bases). The V end was cut by 6 bases, the J end by 2 bases, with 12 bases between. The CDR3 is 14 residues long. CDR1 and CDR2 from the germline V gene are MDHEN and SYDVKM. As DNA, the CDR3 is TGTGCCAGCAGGCGGGACCCGGCCACAGATACGCAGTATTTT. It encodes CASRRDPATDTQYF.

The chain has TRBV11-2 and TRBJ1-3, with D tentatively TRBD1 (5 bases). With 5 bases removed from V and 0 bases from J, the gap between germline ends came to 14 bases. The germline gives CDR1 SGHAT, CDR2 FQNNGV. The CDR3 consists of 16 residues. Here the CDR3 DNA reads TGTGCCAGCAGCGTCGGGCTGGGGGGCTCTGGAAACACCATATATTTT. Its protein is CASSVGLGGSGNTIYF.

This clone was seen a handful of times. This chain connects TRBV2 to TRBJ1-6; weak D call: TRBD1 (6 bases). The CDR3 contains 14 residues. Trimming pared 9 bases from V and 7 bases from J, leaving 16 bases between. CDR1 SNHLY and CDR2 FYNNEI come from the germline V gene. CDR3 in amino acids: CASSPQGLNSPLHF. DNA of the CDR3: TGTGCCAGTTCCCCCCAGGGGTTAAATTCACCCCTCCACTTT.

J is TRBJ1-2 and V is TRBV5-4; D uncertain. CDR1 and CDR2 (germline): SGHNT, YYREEE (reference sequence). The CDR3 is made up of 11 amino acids. V shed 0 bases and J shed 9 bases, with 6 bases lying between them. CDR3 residues: CASSLERRYTF. The DNA for the CDR3 is TGTGCCAGCAGCTTGGAGCGGCGCTACACCTTC.

This clone was detected only a few times. The V call is TRBV7-8, the J call TRBJ2-3; tentatively, D is TRBD2 (6 bases). The CDR3 totals 14 residues. The germline V gene has CDR1 SGHVS and CDR2 FQNEAQ. The germline V and J ends were trimmed by 4 bases and 6 bases, with 14 bases remaining between them. The DNA of the CDR3 is TGTGCCAGCAGCTCGACGAGCGGGCGGGATACGCAGTATTTT. It codes for CASSSTSGRDTQYF.

This clone was picked up a small number of times. The sample holds other DNA sequences that translate to the same CDR3. The chain employs TRBV27 and TRBJ1-2; D call uncertain. V was cut by 6 bases and J by 3 bases, with 8 bases left in between. The germline V gene encodes CDR1 MNHEY and CDR2 SMNVEV (reference sequence). This CDR3 is 12 amino acids long. CDR3 DNA: TGTGCCAGCAGAAGGGAGGACTATGGCTACACCTTC. It codes for CASRREDYGYTF.

The V gene is TRBV5-1, the J gene TRBJ2-7; D call uncertain. The germline CDR1 and CDR2 sequences are SGHRS and YFSETQ. CDR3 length: 15 residues. V gave up 0 bases and J gave up 1 base, with 11 bases separating them. Here the CDR3 reads CASSLDPPQSYEQYF. The CDR3 nucleotides read TGCGCCAGCAGCTTGGATCCTCCGCAGTCCTACGAGCAGTACTTC.

The chain employs TRBV27 and TRBJ1-2, with D unclear. V was trimmed by 5 bases and J by 8 bases, leaving 15 bases between them. The CDR3 is 13 amino acids. Germline loops: CDR1 MNHEY, CDR2 SMNVEV (reference sequence). In DNA form, the CDR3 reads TGTGCCAGCAGTCCCAACGGTCATTACGGCTACACCTTC. Amino acids: CASSPNGHYGYTF.

This chain uses TRBV9 with TRBJ1-1, with 8 bases that match TRBD1. This CDR3 comprises 14 residues. V lost 3 bases and J lost 1; bases outside the gene matches: 2. Germline V gene data show CDR1 as SGDLS and CDR2 as YYNGEE. The CDR3 loop reads CASSGGQGNTEAFF. DNA for the CDR3: TGTGCCAGCAGCGGCGGACAGGGGAACACTGAAGCTTTCTTT. Using reference TRBV9 and TRBJ1-1 for the parts outside the CDR3, the full variable domain is DSGVTQTPKHLITATGQRVTLRCSPRSGDLSVYWYQQSLDQGLQFLIQYYNGEERAKGNILERFSAQQFPDLHSELNLSSLELGDSALYFCASSGGQGNTEAFFGQGTRLTVV.

This clone was counted a single time. V usage is TRBV5-4 and J usage is TRBJ1-2, with D uncertain. V was trimmed by 0 bases and J by 7 bases, leaving 10 bases between them. The CDR3 totals 13 residues. The germline V gene has CDR1 SGHNT and CDR2 YYREEE (reference sequence). The CDR3 region has the DNA TGTGCCAGCAGCTTGGTGGGAGCAAGTGGCTACACCTTC. Its translation is CASSLVGASGYTF.

The CDR3 DNA sequence: TGCGCCAGCAGCTTGGAGGGACTAGCGGGGGTTGAGCAGTTCTTC. It translates to CASSLEGLAGVEQFF. This chain connects TRBV5-1 to TRBJ2-1; 14 bases fit TRBD2. The CDR3 runs to 15 residues. V lost 0 bases to trimming and J lost 9 bases; unmatched junction nucleotides: 2. The germline V gene encodes CDR1 SGHRS and CDR2 YFSETQ.

The chain carries TRBV5-1 and TRBJ2-5, with D possibly matching TRBD1 (5 bases). V dropped 4 bases and J dropped 5 bases, with 15 bases sitting between them. Germline V CDR1 and CDR2: SGHRS, YFSETQ. This CDR3 is built from 14 residues. The CDR3 is CASSVIQGSETQYF. The CDR3 DNA reads as TGCGCCAGCAGCGTAATTCAGGGTTCGGAGACCCAGTACTTC.

The rearrangement joins TRBV6-4 to TRBJ2-3; 7 bases line up with TRBD1. Germline CDR1 MRHNA, CDR2 SNTAGT. After removal of 4 bases from V and 5 bases from J, the junction contained 9 bases not matched to a gene. The CDR3 spans 15 residues. The CDR3 reads CASSVGDSARDTQYF. The CDR3 DNA reads TGTGCCAGCAGTGTAGGGGACAGCGCGAGAGATACGCAGTATTTT.

This chain uses TRBV28 with TRBJ1-6; no reliable D call. The CDR3 covers 11 residues. The V end lost 5 bases, the J end lost 8 bases, and 4 bases lay between the germline ends. The germline CDR1 and CDR2 sequences are MDHEN and SYDVKM. CDR3 residues: CASSRYSPLHF. The CDR3 nucleotides are TGTGCCAGCAGTCGTTATTCACCCCTCCACTTT.

The chain combines TRBV5-1 with TRBJ1-3, with D possibly being TRBD1 (6 bases). Germline CDR1 reads SGHRS; CDR2 reads YFSETQ. This CDR3 region has 16 residues. Trimming stripped 2 bases from V and 0 bases from J, with 12 bases between. CDR3 region: CASSFGTMNSGNTIYF. CDR3 nucleotides: TGCGCCAGCAGCTTCGGGACAATGAACTCTGGAAACACCATATATTTT.

CDR3 bases: TGTGCCAGCTCACCACCAGCGGGAATCGCCGGGGAGCTGTTTTTT. Its translation: CASSPPAGIAGELFF. The J gene is TRBJ2-2, the V gene TRBV18; 7 nucleotides line up with TRBD2. Germline V gene data show CDR1 as KGHSH and CDR2 as LQKENI. The CDR3 has 15 amino acids. V shed 0 bases, J shed 6 bases, and the junction held 4 bases outside the gene matches.

In its sample, this clone was seen once. The chain has TRBV18 and TRBJ1-1; D gene uncertain. Germline V lookup: CDR1 KGHSH, CDR2 LQKENI. V lost 5 bases and J 3 bases, leaving 10 bases between the germline ends. The CDR3 is 13 residues long. CDR3 sequence reads: CASSERADTEAFF. CDR3 coding DNA: TGTGCCAGCTCAGAGCGGGCGGACACTGAAGCTTTCTTT. The whole variable domain, remainder taken from reference TRBV18 and TRBJ1-1, is NAGVMQNPRHLVRRRGQEARLRCSPMKGHSHVYWYRQLPEEGLKFMVYLQKENIIDESGMPKERFSAEFPKEGPSILRIQQVVRGDSAAYFCASSERADTEAFFGQGTRLTVV.

This chain uses TRBV28 with TRBJ1-1; D is undetermined. The CDR3 is 13 amino acids. Germline CDR1 and CDR2: MDHEN and SYDVKM. The ends were cut back, 7 bases at V and 4 bases at J, with 13 bases in the middle. The DNA for the CDR3 is TGTGCCAGCATGCATCTGGGGAGCACTGAAGCTTTCTTT. Its protein product is CASMHLGSTEAFF.

The J gene is TRBJ2-7, the V gene TRBV7-2; D remains unclear. Trimming took 5 bases from V and 2 from J, leaving 13 bases between them. Germline lookup yields CDR1 SGHTA and CDR2 FQGNSA. The CDR3 is 14 residues long. In nucleotides, the CDR3 is TGTGCCAGCAGCCTGGGCCATAGTGCCTACGAGCAGTACTTC. It encodes CASSLGHSAYEQYF.

Only one count was recorded for this clone. The V gene is TRBV11-3, the J gene TRBJ1-3, with 9 bases fitting TRBD1. The J segment lost 6 bases and the V segment lost 3 bases, leaving 6 bases of the junction unmatched. Germline CDR1 and CDR2: SGHNT and YENEEA. This CDR3 has 15 residues. The CDR3 sequence is CASSFAGQGKNTIYF. The DNA of the CDR3 is TGTGCCAGCAGCTTCGCGGGACAGGGCAAAAACACCATATATTTT.

This rearrangement joins TRBV10-3 to TRBJ2-3, with TRBD1 matching 7 bases. The germline CDR1 and CDR2 sequences are ENHRY and SYGVKD. This CDR3 is built from 15 residues. Unmatched junction bases numbered 8, after V lost 3 bases and J lost 5 bases. CDR3 amino acids: CAISDSGTARDTQYF. CDR3 coding DNA: TGTGCCATCAGTGACTCCGGGACAGCTCGAGATACGCAGTATTTT.

J is TRBJ2-3 and V is TRBV4-3; perhaps TRBD2 as D (6 bases). Germline lookup yields CDR1 LGHNA and CDR2 YSLEER. The V gene lost 1 base and the J gene lost 1 base, with 15 bases spanning the gap. The CDR3 has 17 residues. CDR3 in amino acids: CASSQVGTPRGTDTQYF. As DNA, the CDR3 is TGCGCCAGCAGCCAAGTCGGGACTCCGAGGGGCACAGATACGCAGTATTTT.

The table lists this clone with a count of one. The chain combines TRBV7-2 with TRBJ1-6; TRBD1 might be the D (6 bases). CDR1 is SGHTA and CDR2 is FQGNSA in the germline V gene. The CDR3 has 14 amino acids. V shed 4 bases and J shed 5 bases, with 9 bases lying between them. The CDR3 loop is CASSSGTNNSPLHF. DNA for the CDR3: TGTGCCAGCAGCTCGGGGACAAATAATTCACCCCTCCACTTT.

V gene TRBV21-1 combines with J gene TRBJ1-5; TRBD1 is taken as the D call from the table, unchecked against the DNA. TRBV21-1 is assigned pseudogene status. The CDR3 has 17 residues. This CDR3 reads CASSLHRGSPSWQPQHF. CDR3 bases: TGTGCCAGCAGCCTACACAGGGGATCCCCATCTTGGCAGCCCCAGCATTTT.